This T cell receptor (beta chain) was profiled in a study of early stage breast cancer tumors. Study-wide context: ER+/PR+/HER2- status applied to about 70% of the 16 invasive breast tumors. Findings of the study overall: Unsorted bulk genomic DNA sequencing lacked pairing and functional marker data. Commonly generated sequences made up most enriched TCRB sequences shared between patients.

V lost 5 bases and J 4 bases, leaving 9 bases between the germline ends. Looked up from germline, CDR1 is LNHNV and CDR2 is YYDKDF (reference sequence). The CDR3 runs to 12 residues. This clone appeared a few times. Its antigen is still unknown. The data were produced by immunoSEQ multiplex PCR, yet TCRdb's version contains in-frame clones alone and is incomplete. Seen here are about 3,000 clones, under 70% observed once, and the top ten hold around a sixth. The gene calls are TRBV15 and TRBJ2-7; D is undetermined. Source material: breast tumor tissue. This clonotype was sampled from a person aged 40 to 49 with breast cancer. CDR3: CATSGLGYEQYF. CDR3 in DNA: TGTGCCACCAGCGGTCTCGGGTACGAGCAGTACTTC. Drawing the rest from reference TRBV15 and TRBJ2-7, the complete variable domain is DAMVIQNPRYQVTQFGKPVTLSCSQTLNHNVMYWYQQKSSQAPKLLFHYYDKDFNNEADTPDNFQSRRPNTSFCFLDIRSPGLGDTAMYLCATSGLGYEQYFGPGTRLTVT.